Listed here are 16 T cell receptor beta chains from one sample, sequenced in a study of tumor-infiltrating lymphocytes in primary liver carcinoma. Researchers drew blood RNA from unsorted whole blood and extracted germline DNA as well. The researchers produced TCR beta cDNA from around 500 ng total RNA with a constant-region primer. Researchers made the TCR beta libraries by running three nested multiplex PCR rounds with slightly modified ARM-PCR. In the first two PCR rounds, TRBV1-TRBV30 forward primers were paired with a C-beta reverse primer, and each round lasted 10 cycles. Each CDR3 protein gets one entry after TCRdb re-called the multiplex PCR reads with MiXCR. The sample has roughly 180,000 distinct CDR3 sequences, about 60% seen once. Source material: peripheral blood. Receptors were obtained from a man aged 40-49 years with primary liver carcinoma and hepatitis B virus infection.

In the case of this clonotype: A read error may account for a junction end that differs from germline. The genes are TRBV7-8 and TRBJ1-5, with D possibly TRBD1 on 6 matching bases. Per the germline V gene, CDR1 is SGHVS and CDR2 is FQNEAQ. The CDR3 spans 17 residues. The DNA of the CDR3 is TGTGCTAGCACTTCCAAATGGGGGGGCCTTAGCAATCAGCCCCAGCATTTT. Residues: CASTSKWGGLSNQPQHF. Using reference TRBV7-8 and TRBJ1-5 for the parts outside the CDR3, the full variable domain is GAGVSQSPRYKVAKRGQDVALRCDPISGHVSLFWYQQALGQGPEFLTYFQNEAQLDKSGLPSDRFFAERPEGSVSTLKIQRTQQEDSAVYLCASTSKWGGLSNQPQHFGDGTRLSIL.

This clonotype was seen only a few times. The chain has TRBV7-9 and TRBJ2-5; 9 bases are shared with TRBD1. Unmatched junction bases numbered 11, after V lost 7 bases and J lost 5 bases. This CDR3 is 15 amino acids long. The germline gives CDR1 SEHNR, CDR2 FQNEAQ (reference sequence). The CDR3 coding sequence is TGTGCCAGCACCCTGGGGCCACAGGGGGCCGAGACCCAGTACTTC. This sequence encodes CASTLGPQGAETQYF.

In its sample, this clonotype was seen a few times. The chain combines TRBV5-1 with TRBJ2-7, with TRBD1 matching over 9 bases. After removal of 4 bases from V and 2 bases from J, the junction contained 7 bases not matched to a gene. CDR1 is SGHRS, CDR2 YFSETQ, per germline. The CDR3 length is 15 residues. The CDR3 DNA sequence: TGCGCCAGCAGCAAGGGACAGGGAGGAGCCTACGAGCAGTACTTC. This codes for CASSKGQGGAYEQYF.

For this clonotype: Possible read error: a much larger clone is one base away. CDR3 sequence (DNA): TGTGCCAACCTCGGGGGGCAGGGAGCCGGGGAGCTGTTTTTT. Encoded protein: CANLGGQGAGELFF. This rearrangement joins TRBV28 to TRBJ2-2; D is perhaps TRBD2 (7 bases). The germline V and J ends were trimmed by 10 bases and 6 bases, with 18 bases remaining between them. The germline V gene has CDR1 MDHEN and CDR2 SYDVKM. The CDR3 length is 14 residues.

This clonotype was counted at least ten times. The chain carries TRBV4-1 and TRBJ2-1; 9 nucleotides line up with TRBD2. This CDR3 contains 15 residues. V lost 0 bases to trimming and J lost 7 bases; unmatched junction nucleotides: 4. CDR1 is MGHRA and CDR2 is YSYEKL in the germline V gene. This CDR3 reads CASSQELTSGNEQFF. The DNA of the CDR3 is TGCGCCAGCAGCCAAGAGTTAACTAGCGGGAATGAGCAGTTCTTC.

This clonotype has just a few counts. The chain couples TRBV14 to TRBJ2-1; D unclear. The CDR3 length is 18 residues. The V gene's germline CDR1 is SGHDN and CDR2 FVKESK. V was trimmed by 2 bases and J by 4 bases, leaving 21 bases between them. The CDR3 reads CASSQSPPKPPFYNEQFF. CDR3 DNA sequence: TGTGCCAGCAGCCAAAGCCCCCCTAAGCCCCCCTTTTACAATGAGCAGTTCTTC.

At least ten counts were recorded for this clonotype. This chain connects TRBV29-1 to TRBJ2-1; no firm D call. The germline V gene encodes CDR1 SQVTM and CDR2 ANQGSEA. The V gene lost 3 bases and the J gene lost 0 bases, with 6 bases spanning the gap. CDR3 size: 13 residues. The CDR3 sequence is CSVDGNSYNEQFF. The CDR3 bases are TGCAGCGTTGACGGTAACTCCTACAATGAGCAGTTCTTC.

This clonotype was observed a handful of times. The chain links TRBV6-5 to TRBJ2-3; perhaps TRBD2 as D (6 bases). V was clipped by 6 bases and J by 6 bases, with 16 bases between them. Per germline, CDR1 MNHEY and CDR2 SVGAGI. The CDR3 runs to 14 residues. The CDR3 loop reads CASRSSGGPDTQYF. The CDR3 nucleotides are TGTGCCAGCAGGAGTAGCGGTGGTCCGGATACGCAGTATTTT.

Comment on this clonotype: The CDR3 ends on some other residue instead of the conserved phenylalanine or tryptophan, so this is likely a read error. This chain connects TRBV11-2 to TRBJ1-1; D is unclear. The CDR3 sequence is 13 residues long. Per the germline V gene, CDR1 is SGHAT and CDR2 is FQNNGV. V was shortened by 5 bases and J by 8 bases, with 15 bases between the two germline ends. This CDR3 reads CASSPDGRVEAFL. The CDR3 nucleotides read TGTGCCAGCAGCCCCGATGGTAGAGTCGAAGCTTTCCTT.

V usage is TRBV29-1 and J usage is TRBJ1-4, with D uncertain. Germline values: CDR1 SQVTM, CDR2 ANQGSEA. The CDR3 is 14 residues long. With 1 base removed from V and 8 bases from J, the gap between germline ends came to 14 bases. CDR3 in DNA: TGCAGCGTTGAAGTCGCCTTAACCAGCGAAAAACTGTTTTTT. This translates into CSVEVALTSEKLFF.

With respect to this clonotype: The junction shows a germline mismatch at one end, possibly a read error. The rearrangement uses TRBV11-1 and TRBJ2-1, with TRBD1 as a possible D gene (6 bases). The CDR3 is made up of 15 amino acids. Germline loops: CDR1 SGHAT, CDR2 FQDESV (reference sequence). For the CDR3, the DNA is TGTACCAGCAGCTCAGAAGACAGGTTTCACAGTGAGCAGTTCTTC. Protein sequence: CTSSSEDRFHSEQFF.

The chain recombines TRBV7-8 with TRBJ2-1, with TRBD2 identical over 7 bases. Germline V lookup: CDR1 SGHVS, CDR2 FQNEAQ. The ends lost 4 bases at V and 7 bases at J; junction bases unmatched: 10. The CDR3 loop spans 15 amino acids. The CDR3 region is CASSWTRGRVNEQFF. CDR3 coding DNA: TGTGCCAGCAGCTGGACTAGAGGGAGAGTAAATGAGCAGTTCTTC. Full variable domain (remainder filled in from reference TRBV7-8 and TRBJ2-1): GAGVSQSPRYKVAKRGQDVALRCDPISGHVSLFWYQQALGQGPEFLTYFQNEAQLDKSGLPSDRFFAERPEGSVSTLKIQRTQQEDSAVYLCASSWTRGRVNEQFFGPGTRLTVL.

The chain has TRBV6-5 and TRBJ2-5; 9 nucleotides line up with TRBD1. V was clipped by 4 bases and J by 7 bases; unmatched bases: 13. This CDR3 comprises 16 residues. The germline V gene encodes CDR1 MNHEY and CDR2 SVGAGI. The CDR3 loop is CASSSGPGQGSGTQYF. The CDR3 DNA sequence: TGTGCCAGCAGTTCCGGCCCTGGACAGGGGTCGGGGACCCAGTACTTC.

This clonotype was counted between two and nine times. This sequence joins TRBV10-2 and TRBJ2-2; 7 nucleotides align to TRBD2. Germline V gene lookup returns CDR1 WSHSY and CDR2 SAAADI. V was pared by 8 bases and J by 8 bases, with 11 bases of the junction left unmatched. The CDR3 consists of 14 residues. In DNA, the CDR3 is TGCGCCAGCGGCCTGGGAGGGGCGCGGGGGGAGCTGTTTTTT. Translation gives CASGLGGARGELFF.

In regard to this clonotype: With a much larger clone just one base away, this may be a read error. J is TRBJ2-7 and V is TRBV4-1; TRBD2 matches 8 bases. Germline loops: CDR1 MGHRA, CDR2 YSYEKL. There are 13 residues in the CDR3. CDR3: CTSSLGLAYEQYF. The CDR3 DNA reads TGCACCAGCAGCCTCGGACTAGCTTACGAGCAGTACTTC.

Concerning this clonotype itself: A much larger clone lies one base from this, so it may be a read error. The rearrangement links TRBV12-3 or TRBV12-4 to TRBJ1-5; D is ambiguous. The CDR3 has 16 residues. CDR3 protein: CASSLGAGKGNQHQHF. The DNA for the CDR3 is TGTGCCAGCAGTTTAGGTGCTGGGAAGGGTAATCAGCACCAGCATTTT.